Detailed here is one T cell receptor beta chain. These data come from a study of blood T cell repertoires in COVID-19. Study background: T cells, B-cell-depleted T cells, or PBMCs provided the cDNA or gDNA that served as material.

Germline V gene sequence: CDR1 LGHDT, CDR2 YNNKEL (reference sequence). Trimming stripped 0 bases from V and 4 bases from J, with 9 bases between. The length of the CDR3 is 14 residues. TCRdb keeps only in-frame clones here, not all; method: immunoSEQ multiplex PCR. Of a few hundred thousand clones in the sample, 90% are singletons; the top ten hold around 4.5%. The V call is TRBV3-1 (or the pseudogene TRBV3-2), the J call TRBJ1-2; TRBD1 is a possible D gene (6 bases). The TCR comes from a woman between 18 and 30 years old with acute COVID-19. Input material: PBMCs or T cells enriched from blood (not recorded which). CDR3 sequence (DNA): TGTGCCAGCAGCCAAGAATTCAGGGGCTATGGCTACACCTTC. Its protein product is CASSQEFRGYGYTF.